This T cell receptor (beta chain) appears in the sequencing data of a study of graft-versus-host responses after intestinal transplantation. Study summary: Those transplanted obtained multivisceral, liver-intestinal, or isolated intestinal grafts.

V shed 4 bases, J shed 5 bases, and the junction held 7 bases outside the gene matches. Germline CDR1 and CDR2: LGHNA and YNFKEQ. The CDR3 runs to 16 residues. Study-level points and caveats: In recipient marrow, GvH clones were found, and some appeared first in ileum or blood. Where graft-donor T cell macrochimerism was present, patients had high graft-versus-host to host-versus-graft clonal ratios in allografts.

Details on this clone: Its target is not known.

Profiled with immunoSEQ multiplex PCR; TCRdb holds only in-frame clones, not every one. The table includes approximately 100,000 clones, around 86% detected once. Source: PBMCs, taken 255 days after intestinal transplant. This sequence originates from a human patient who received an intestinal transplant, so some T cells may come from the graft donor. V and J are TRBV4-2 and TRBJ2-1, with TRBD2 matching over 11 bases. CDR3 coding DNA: TGTGCCAGCAGCCGCGGAACGGGACTAGCGGACAATGAGCAGTTCTTC. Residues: CASSRGTGLADNEQFF.